A selection of T cell receptor beta chains follows, all from one sample in a study of radiation and T cells in renal cell carcinoma. Data came from immunoSEQ multiplex PCR; TCRdb stores just in-frame clones and leaves some out. The table records just under 150,000 clones, 86% of them present only once. Specimen: blood, collected from a patient whose treatment included radiotherapy and nephrectomy. These receptors originate from a woman aged 45 to 65 with renal cell carcinoma. CDR3s include the opening cysteine and the closing phenylalanine or tryptophan. A D gene is named only where the DNA matches it firmly.

>TRBD2|TRBV11-2|TRBJ2-5
TGTGCCAGCAGCTTAGGCCTAGCGGGAGGGCGCCAAGAGACCCAGTACTTC
CASSLGLAGGRQETQYF
>TRBD2|TRBV4-1|TRBJ2-7
TGCGCCAGCAGCCAAAGTCTAGCGGGAGATGGGACCTACGAGCAGTACTTC
CASSQSLAGDGTYEQYF
>TRBD2|TRBV7-2|TRBJ2-4
TGTGCCAGCAGCTTAGTGAGCGGGACTGAGTCGGACATTCAGTACTTC
CASSLVSGTESDIQYF
>TRBD1|TRBV6-5|TRBJ1-4
TGTGCCAGCAGTCTAGGGGGCGGGAGTGAAAAACTGTTTTTT
CASSLGGGSEKLFF
>-|TRBV18|TRBJ1-4
TGTGCCAGCTCACCTGTCCGGGAGGGTGAAAAACTGTTTTTT
CASSPVREGEKLFF
>-|TRBV10-1|TRBJ2-2
TGCGCCAGCAGTGATAATGGAGACCGGAACACCGGGGAGCTGTTTTTT
CASSDNGDRNTGELFF
>TRBD1|TRBV11-3|TRBJ1-2
TGTGCCAGCAGCTTGACAGGGGTCTATGGCTACACCTTC
CASSLTGVYGYTF
>-|TRBV28|TRBJ1-3
TGTGCGACCGGGGAAGGTGGAAACACCATATATTTT
CATGEGGNTIYF
>TRBD2|TRBV7-2|TRBJ2-7
TGCGCCAGCAGCCCCGGGACTAGCGGGTACGAGCAGTACTTC
CASSPGTSGYEQYF
>-|TRBV25-1|TRBJ2-7
TGTGCCAGCAGAGATTCGGGGATCTTCTACGAGCAGTACTTC
CASRDSGIFYEQYF
>-|TRBV7-2|TRBJ2-7
TGTGCCAGCAGCTTAGGGGGGGCAGTTTCCTACGAGCAGTACTTC
CASSLGGAVSYEQYF
>-|TRBV7-2|TRBJ1-1
TGTGCCAGCAGCTTATCAAGCATGAACACTGAAGCTTTCTTT
CASSLSSMNTEAFF
>-|TRBV6-1|TRBJ1-1
TGTGCCAGCAGTCCCACCCGGAACACTGAAGCTTTCTTT
CASSPTRNTEAFF
>-|TRBV11-2|TRBJ2-7
TGTGCCAGCAGCTCCTGGATGGGGGCCTACGAGCAGTACTTC
CASSSWMGAYEQYF
>TRBD1|TRBV6-6|TRBJ1-4
TGTGCCAGCAGCAGGGGGTGGAGTAATGAAAAACTGTTTTTT
CASSRGWSNEKLFF
>-|TRBV10-3|TRBJ1-5
TGTGCCATCTCCGGGGAAAGCCATAGTCAGCCCCAGCATTTT
CAISGESHSQPQHF
>TRBD1|TRBV29-1|TRBJ2-3
TGCAGCGAGAGACAGGGTACGGGCACAGATACGCAGTATTTT
CSERQGTGTDTQYF
>TRBD1|TRBV13|TRBJ2-5
TGTGCCAGCAGCTTATATACAGGGGGGGAGACCCAGTACTTC
CASSLYTGGETQYF
>-|TRBV10-3|TRBJ1-5
TGTGCCATCAGTGAGTCAACGAGGGGCCAGCCCCAGCATTTT
CAISESTRGQPQHF